These T cell receptor beta chains were read from a single sample in a study of cytomegalovirus exposure and HLA in healthy donors. Assay: immunoSEQ multiplex PCR; the TCRdb copy retains only in-frame clones and omits some. Here the sample spans 120,000 or so clones, approximately 94% being singletons. Sequencing used PBMCs. Receptors originate from a man younger than 35 in good health and CMV-seronegative. CDR3s include the opening cysteine and the closing phenylalanine or tryptophan. D genes are given only for firm matches. Only part of the rows carry a size: once, few, many, or a class if the clone is expanded.

V gene	clone size	J gene	D gene	CDR3 DNA	CDR3 protein
TRBV7-2	-	TRBJ2-2	-	TGTGCCAGCAGCTTAGGGGCAAACACCGGGGAGCTGTTTTTT	CASSLGANTGELFF
TRBV4-3	-	TRBJ2-1	-	TGCGCCAGCAGCCAAGATAGGGGGTACAATGAGCAGTTCTTC	CASSQDRGYNEQFF
TRBV6-5	-	TRBJ2-1	TRBD1	TGTGCCAGCAGTTACGGGACAGCCTACAATGAGCAGTTCTTC	CASSYGTAYNEQFF
TRBV7-9	-	TRBJ2-3	-	TGTGCCAGCGATCTGCGAGGACAAAACACAGATACGCAGTATTTT	CASDLRGQNTDTQYF
TRBV30	-	TRBJ2-5	-	TGTGCTCTGGGTGCAGGGAGGTCCCCAGAGACCCAGTACTTC	CALGAGRSPETQYF
TRBV11-2	-	TRBJ2-3	TRBD2	TGTGCCAGCAGCTATCTAGCGGGAGGGCCTGATACGCAGTATTTT	CASSYLAGGPDTQYF
TRBV7-9	-	TRBJ1-2	-	TGTGCCAGCAGCTTAAAGGAGATCTATGGCTACACCTTC	CASSLKEIYGYTF
TRBV7-3	-	TRBJ2-7	TRBD1	TGTGCCAGCAGCTCAGGACAGGGGAAGCTTAAGGGGCTCTACGAGCAGTACTTC	CASSSGQGKLKGLYEQYF
TRBV15	-	TRBJ1-1	-	TGTGCCACCAGCAGTGCGTCCCGTGGCAGGATGAACACTGAAGCTTTCTTT	CATSSASRGRMNTEAFF
TRBV30	few	TRBJ1-1	-	TGTGCCTGGAGTGGGCAGTTCACTGAAGCTTTCTTT	CAWSGQFTEAFF
TRBV5-1	-	TRBJ2-7	-	TGCGCCAGCAGCTTGGAAACAGGGAATATCTACGAGCAGTACTTC	CASSLETGNIYEQYF
TRBV6-5	few	TRBJ1-1	-	TGTGCCAGCAGCCCCGGGGGCACTGAAGCTTTCTTT	CASSPGGTEAFF
TRBV13	-	TRBJ2-3	-	TGTGCCAGCAGCTTTCTCACAGATACGCAGTATTTT	CASSFLTDTQYF
TRBV30	once	TRBJ2-1	TRBD2	TGTGCCTGGAGTCCGCGCCTCGGACTAGCGGGAGCCAATGAGCAGTTCTTC	CAWSPRLGLAGANEQFF
TRBV11-1	-	TRBJ2-1	TRBD1	TGTGCCAGCAGCGCCCGGGTCAGGGGGTCCTACAATGAGCAGTTCTTC	CASSARVRGSYNEQFF
TRBV4-3	-	TRBJ1-2	TRBD1	TGCGCCAGCAGCATACAGGGGGGTACTTTAGCTAACTATGGCTACACCTTC	CASSIQGGTLANYGYTF
TRBV4-1	-	TRBJ1-5	TRBD1	TGCGCCAGCAGCCAAGCCAGGACAGGGGGCAATCAGCCCCAGCATTTT	CASSQARTGGNQPQHF
TRBV25-1	-	TRBJ2-5	TRBD1	TGTGCCAGCAGTGAAGAGACCGGGACAGTCCACTTC	CASSEETGTVHF
TRBV7-8	few	TRBJ1-5	-	TGTGCCAGCAGCTTGAGAGAGAGTGGGCCCCAGCATTTT	CASSLRESGPQHF
TRBV13	-	TRBJ2-2	-	TGTGCCAGCAGCTTCCCCCCCCGGGGTAGCGCCGGGGAGCTGTTTTTT	CASSFPPRGSAGELFF
TRBV14	-	TRBJ2-2	TRBD1	TGTGCCAGCAGCCAGACAGGGCCCACCGGGGAGCTGTTTTTT	CASSQTGPTGELFF
TRBV28	-	TRBJ1-2	-	TGTGCCAGCAGTTTAGGGCAGGCATATGGCTACACCTTC	CASSLGQAYGYTF
TRBV6-6	-	TRBJ1-5	-	TGTGCCAGCAGTTACTCGGGGGGGGCCCAGCATTTT	CASSYSGGAQHF
TRBV5-1	-	TRBJ2-7	TRBD1	TGCGCCAGCAGCTTGGTAACCGGGACAGGGGGTTACGAGCAGTACTTC	CASSLVTGTGGYEQYF
TRBV11-3	-	TRBJ2-3	TRBD2	TGTGCCAGCAGCTCCCGACTAGCGGAGAGCACAGATACGCAGTATTTT	CASSSRLAESTDTQYF
TRBV28	-	TRBJ1-2	-	TGTGCCAGCAGGGCGGGTAGGGCTCCTGGCTACACCTTC	CASRAGRAPGYTF
TRBV23-1	-	TRBJ1-2	TRBD1	TGCGCCAGCAGTCTCGGACAGGGCCACTCTAACTATGGCTACACCTTC	CASSLGQGHSNYGYTF
TRBV28	once	TRBJ1-5	-	TGTGCCAGCAGTTTACAGGGAGGATTCCGTCCGCCCCAGCATTTT	CASSLQGGFRPPQHF
TRBV6-5	-	TRBJ2-2	-	TGTGCCAGCAGTTACAGCTCTAACACCGGGGAGCTGTTTTTT	CASSYSSNTGELFF
TRBV29-1	-	TRBJ2-3	TRBD1	TGCAGCGTCCGACAGGGAGTAGCTTCAGATACGCAGTATTTT	CSVRQGVASDTQYF
TRBV2	-	TRBJ2-3	TRBD2	TGTGCCAGCAGTGAGCTAGCGGGGGGCACAGATACGCAGTATTTT	CASSELAGGTDTQYF
TRBV6-6	once	TRBJ1-4	TRBD1	TGTGCCAGCAGTTCTCCGGGACAGAAAAATGAAAAACTGTTTTTT	CASSSPGQKNEKLFF
TRBV9	-	TRBJ2-3	-	TGTGCCAGCAGCCCAAACCCGACAAAGCCAGATACGCAGTATTTT	CASSPNPTKPDTQYF
TRBV9	-	TRBJ2-1	TRBD1	TGTGCCAGCAGCGTAGAGGGGGCAACGCAGTTCTTC	CASSVEGATQFF
TRBV4-3	once	TRBJ2-3	-	TGCGCCAGCAGCCAAGTCGCCGTCCAGGCTACGCAGTATTTT	CASSQVAVQATQYF
TRBV10-2	-	TRBJ1-2	-	TGCGCCAGCAGTGAGCGCCGGGGCTACACCTTC	CASSERRGYTF
TRBV5-1	-	TRBJ2-7	TRBD2	TGCGCCAGCAGCTCGGGACTAGCGGCCCACGATGGATACTTC	CASSSGLAAHDGYF
TRBV30	-	TRBJ2-7	TRBD2	TGTGCCTGGAGTAGGCTAGCGGGAGAGCGGGCCTACGAGCAGTACTTC	CAWSRLAGERAYEQYF
TRBV4-1	-	TRBJ1-3	TRBD1	TGCGCCAGCAGCTATGCGTCAGGGGGTCCAGACGGGAACACCATATATTTT	CASSYASGGPDGNTIYF
TRBV25-1	-	TRBJ1-1	-	TGTGCCAGCAGGCGGCAAGGGGGCACTGAAGCTTTCTTT	CASRRQGGTEAFF
TRBV4-3	-	TRBJ2-7	-	TGCGCCAGCAGCCAAGCCCGGGACTACGAGCAGTACTTC	CASSQARDYEQYF
TRBV6-6	-	TRBJ2-1	-	TGTGCCAGCAGAGTCGAGGGACTGTACAATGAGCAGTTCTTC	CASRVEGLYNEQFF
TRBV7-9	-	TRBJ2-2	TRBD2	TGTGCCAGCAGCTTAGCGGATGGACTAGGGAACGGGGAGCTGTTTTTT	CASSLADGLGNGELFF
TRBV28	-	TRBJ1-1	TRBD1	TGTGCCAGCAGTTTAGGAGGGGGCGTGATCGGATCCGAGGTGGACACTGAAGCTTTCTTT	CASSLGGGVIGSEVDTEAFF
TRBV18	-	TRBJ1-1	TRBD1	TGTGCCAGCTCACCGGGGACAGGGTTAAGTGAAAGGGCTTTCTTT	CASSPGTGLSERAFF
TRBV4-3	once	TRBJ2-3	TRBD2	TGCGCCAGCAGCCAAGGCATAATATGGCGGGAGCTACCTCGGGATACGCAGTATTTT	CASSQGIIWRELPRDTQYF
TRBV5-4	-	TRBJ1-1	-	TGTGCCAGCAGCTTGGGGCCCTCGGGGGGCACTGAAGCTTTCTTT	CASSLGPSGGTEAFF
TRBV14	-	TRBJ1-4	-	TGTGCCAGCAGCCAATTCGACCCTAACGGGGAAAAACTGTTTTTT	CASSQFDPNGEKLFF
TRBV6-6	-	TRBJ2-2	-	TGTGCCAGCAGTACAGCGGGCTCCGGGGAGCTGTTTTTT	CASSTAGSGELFF
TRBV5-1	-	TRBJ2-5	-	TGCGCCAGCAGCTTGGGAGTGGGGGAGGAAGAGACCCAGTACTTC	CASSLGVGEEETQYF
TRBV29-1	-	TRBJ2-3	TRBD2	TGCAGCGTTGAAGGAGAGCGGGACGTTCGCACAGATACGCAGTATTTT	CSVEGERDVRTDTQYF
TRBV7-3	-	TRBJ2-3	-	TGTGCCAGCAGCTTAACCGGCACTCCGAGGGATACGCAGTATTTT	CASSLTGTPRDTQYF
TRBV11-2	-	TRBJ2-7	TRBD2	TGTGCCAGCAGCCCCACTTTCGGGGGGAGAGAACACGAGCAGTACTTC	CASSPTFGGREHEQYF
TRBV23-1	-	TRBJ2-7	-	TGCGCCAGCAGTCAACCGAATAGGGCCAGGGGAGTTGACGAGCAGTACTTC	CASSQPNRARGVDEQYF
TRBV30	-	TRBJ2-7	TRBD2	TGTGCCTGGAGTGTAGGGGTAGCGGGAGGGATCTCCTACGAGCAGTACTTC	CAWSVGVAGGISYEQYF